This T cell receptor (beta chain) was recovered during a study of vaccination effects on CD4 cells after COVID-19. Study-level background: Post-vaccine specimens were collected at a median of 72 days following the second dose.

Antigen-specific CD4+ T cells expanded by the ViraFEST assay with viral peptide pools were then sequenced. Following 10 days of culture, CD4+ T cells were isolated. The participants, recipients of two vaccine doses, got either BNT162b2 or mRNA-1273. In the vaccine recipients, nucleocapsid antibodies were negative and there was no prior SARS-CoV-2 infection. V dropped 0 bases and J dropped 7; count of bases not matched to a gene: 1. The CDR3 loop spans 13 amino acids. CDR1 SGHTA and CDR2 FQGNSA come from the germline V gene. The repertoire was sequenced with immunoSEQ multiplex PCR; TCRdb's copy has only in-frame clones and lacks some. The sample consists of almost 70,000 clones, around 74% of them appearing once. This clone has just one count. Its antigen is undetermined.

Source: CD4+ T cells from PBMCs cultured with HCoV-229E spike peptides, taken after COVID-19 vaccination. This sequence originates from a human donor who received a COVID-19 vaccine. V usage is TRBV7-2 and J usage is TRBJ2-5; TRBD2 matches 8 bases. The CDR3: CASSLALAGTQYF. The CDR3 DNA reads TGTGCCAGCAGCTTAGCCCTAGCGGGGACCCAGTACTTC. The full variable domain, in which reference TRBV7-2 and TRBJ2-5 provide the parts outside the CDR3, is GAGVSQSPSNKVTEKGKDVELRCDPISGHTALYWYRQSLGQGLEFLIYFQGNSAPDKSGLPSDRFSAERTGGSVSTLTIQRTQQEDSAVYLCASSLALAGTQYFGPGTRLLVL.